The 5 T cell receptor beta chains reported below all come from one sample, sequenced in a study of cytomegalovirus exposure and HLA in healthy donors (dated by TCRdb to 2015 to 2018). The method was the immunoSEQ multiplex PCR assay. For the multiplex PCR, a mixture combining 60 forward primers for TCR Vbeta segments and 13 reverse primers for TCR Jbeta segments was used. TCRdb stores this immuneACCESS table with in-frame sequences only. Part of the clones is absent; in the studies checked, under half of the shortfall reflects unresolved V genes, and no reason is known for the rest. Across this sample there are approximately 210,000 clones, with 70% to 80% seen only once. The top ten constitute around 1.5% of the sample. Sample: PBMCs. Receptors originate from a woman between 50 and 59 years old in good health and CMV-seronegative.

This clone was detected once. V gene TRBV5-4 combines with J gene TRBJ2-3; TRBD2 agrees at 12 bases. Germline lookup yields CDR1 SGHNT and CDR2 YYREEE (reference sequence). This CDR3 is built from 18 residues. Trimming at V came to 4 bases and at J to 0 bases, leaving 9 bases not matched to a gene. DNA for the CDR3: TGTGCCAGCAGCCCCCGCGGACTAGCGGGACATAGCACAGATACGCAGTATTTT. It is translated as CASSPRGLAGHSTDTQYF.

This clone has a handful of counts. This rearrangement joins TRBV4-2 to TRBJ1-5, with D possibly matching TRBD1 (5 bases). Germline V gives CDR1 LGHNA, CDR2 YNFKEQ. Trimming left V 1 base short and J 1 base short, with 8 bases between. This CDR3 has 15 amino acids. The CDR3 bases are TGTGCCAGCAGCCAAGGGTCAGGGAGCAATCAGCCCCAGCATTTT. Translation: CASSQGSGSNQPQHF.

The V gene is TRBV19, the J gene TRBJ1-2; D is unclear. This CDR3 is built from 13 residues. V was trimmed by 6 bases and J by 3 bases, leaving 11 bases between them. Germline V lookup: CDR1 LNHDA, CDR2 SQIVND (reference sequence). CDR3: CASRPGMDYGYTF. CDR3 bases: TGTGCCAGTAGGCCCGGGATGGACTATGGCTACACCTTC. The complete variable domain, with remaining parts taken from reference TRBV19 and TRBJ1-2, reads DGGITQSPKYLFRKEGQNVTLSCEQNLNHDAMYWYRQDPGQGLRLIYYSQIVNDFQKGDIAEGYSVSREKKESFPLTVTSAQKNPTAFYLCASRPGMDYGYTFGSGTRLTVV.

The chain is built from TRBV5-1 and TRBJ2-1; 8 bases are shared with TRBD2. Germline V gene sequence: CDR1 SGHRS, CDR2 YFSETQ. The length of the CDR3 is 15 residues. After removal of 1 base from V and 7 bases from J, the junction contained 7 bases not matched to a gene. This CDR3 is CASSLTVGTRNEQFF. CDR3 DNA: TGCGCCAGCAGCTTGACAGTGGGGACTAGGAATGAGCAGTTCTTC.

The chain uses TRBV7-2 and TRBJ2-7; TRBD2 matches 10 bases. The CDR3 runs 15 residues. Germline V gives CDR1 SGHTA, CDR2 FQGNSA. The V segment lost 5 bases and the J segment 0 bases; nucleotides outside the gene matches: 4. The CDR3 spells CASSPRTSGSYEQYF. In DNA form, the CDR3 reads TGTGCCAGCAGCCCCCGGACTAGCGGCTCCTACGAGCAGTACTTC.